This T cell receptor (beta chain) was recovered during a study of shared clonotypes between healthy human individuals. Into CD45RA+ naive and CD45RA-negative memory subsets, the CD4+ cells were split. As regards this clone: Its antigen is as yet unknown.

This CDR3 is built from 13 residues. Looked up from germline, CDR1 is SEHNR and CDR2 is FQNEAQ (reference sequence). J lost 7 bases, V lost 6 bases, and 6 bases had no gene match. The assay was immunoSEQ multiplex PCR, and TCRdb's table has in-frame clones only and misses some. Of millions of clones listed, roughly 96% are singletons. Overall study results and limits: Clonotypes that were shared across a few donors made up roughly 5% of naive CD4 clonotypes. Collection of samples was limited to blood; tissue repertoires likely differ.

What was sequenced was naive CD4+ T cells sorted from blood. Described subset: CD45RA+ positively selected. This receptor was obtained from a man between 18 and 29 years old in good health. The genes are TRBV7-9 and TRBJ1-2, with 9 nucleotides matching TRBD1. The CDR3 sequence: CASRAGTGFGYTF. CDR3 nucleotide sequence: TGTGCCAGCAGGGCCGGGACAGGGTTTGGCTACACCTTC.